These 4 T cell receptor beta chains originate from one sample sequenced in a study of T cells after yellow fever vaccination. Each CDR3 protein gets one entry after TCRdb re-called the 5' RACE reads with MiXCR. The repertoire includes 500,000 to 650,000 distinct CDR3 sequences, roughly an eighth of them detected once, and 15% sits in the top ten. The sequences come from PBMCs, collected on the day of the yellow fever booster vaccination. The receptors come from a young man who received the YFV17D yellow fever vaccine.

The chain links TRBV4-2 to TRBJ1-2; D is uncertain. V lost 0 bases to trimming and J lost 1 base, with 9 bases between them. Germline V gene sequence: CDR1 LGHNA, CDR2 YNFKEQ. The CDR3 covers 15 residues. The CDR3 spells CASSQEEGINYGYTF. In DNA form, the CDR3 reads TGTGCCAGCAGCCAAGAAGAAGGCATTAACTATGGCTACACCTTC.

This clonotype was found a few times. J is TRBJ1-6 and V is TRBV12-3 or TRBV12-4; no clear D gene. V shed 0 bases and J shed 11 bases, with 17 bases lying between them. The CDR3 has 16 residues. DNA for the CDR3: TGTGCCAGCAGTTTAGCTGCATTACACCTCTTGACACCCCTCCACTTT. It encodes CASSLAALHLLTPLHF.

This clonotype was found many times. The chain employs TRBV7-2 and TRBJ2-7; 11 nucleotides agree with TRBD2. The V gene's germline CDR1 is SGHTA and CDR2 FQGNSA. Losses at the gene ends were 5 bases for V and 4 bases for J; bases not matched to a gene: 4. This CDR3 contains 14 residues. The CDR3 nucleotides read TGTGCCAGCAGCCGACTAGCGGGATCTTACGAGCAGTACTTC. It specifies CASSRLAGSYEQYF.

A few counts support this clonotype. The CDR3 reads CAISEPTLGGLGNEQFF. CDR3 nucleotides: TGTGCCATCAGTGAACCGACGTTGGGGGGCCTAGGGAATGAGCAGTTCTTC. The rearrangement uses TRBV10-3 and TRBJ2-1; TRBD1 or TRBD2 may be the D gene (6 bases each). Per the germline V gene, CDR1 is ENHRY and CDR2 is SYGVKD. V shed 3 bases and J shed 7 bases, with 22 bases lying between them. This CDR3 is built from 17 residues.